Described below is a single T cell receptor (beta chain) sequence and its context. Measured with immunoSEQ multiplex PCR; TCRdb has only the in-frame clones, and not every one. The top ten clones hold 0.7% to 1% of a sample with some 520,000 clones, approximately 89% of them seen once. This specimen belongs to a study of blood T cell repertoires in COVID-19. V was clipped by 4 bases and J by 7 bases; unmatched bases: 9. The CDR3 loop spans 14 amino acids. Germline V gene data show CDR1 as SNHLY and CDR2 as FYNNEI. The rearrangement links TRBV2 to TRBJ1-1, with 7 bases aligning to TRBD1. The clonotype comes from a man between 18 and 29 years old with COVID-19, enrolled during active disease. Sequences were obtained from peripheral blood. Here the CDR3 reads CASSALGTDGEAFF. The CDR3 DNA is TGTGCCAGCAGTGCCCTGGGGACAGATGGTGAAGCTTTCTTT.